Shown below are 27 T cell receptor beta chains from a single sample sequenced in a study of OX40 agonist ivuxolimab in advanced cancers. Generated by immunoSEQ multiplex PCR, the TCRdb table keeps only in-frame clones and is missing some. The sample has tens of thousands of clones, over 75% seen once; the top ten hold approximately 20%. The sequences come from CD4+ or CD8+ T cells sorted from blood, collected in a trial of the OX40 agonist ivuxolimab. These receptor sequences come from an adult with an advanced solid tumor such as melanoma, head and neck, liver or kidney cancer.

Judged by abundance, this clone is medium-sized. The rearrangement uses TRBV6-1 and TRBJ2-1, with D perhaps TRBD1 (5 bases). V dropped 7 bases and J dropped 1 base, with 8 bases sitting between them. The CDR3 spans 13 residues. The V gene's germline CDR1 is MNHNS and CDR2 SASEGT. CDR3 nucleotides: TGTGCCAGCAATACAGGTTCCTACAATGAGCAGTTCTTC. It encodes CASNTGSYNEQFF.

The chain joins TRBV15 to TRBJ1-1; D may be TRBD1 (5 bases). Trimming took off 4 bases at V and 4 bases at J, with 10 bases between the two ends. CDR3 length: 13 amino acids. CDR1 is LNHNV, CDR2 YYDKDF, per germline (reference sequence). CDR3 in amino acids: CATSTGGGTEAFF. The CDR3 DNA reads TGTGCCACCAGCACCGGGGGGGGCACTGAAGCTTTCTTT.

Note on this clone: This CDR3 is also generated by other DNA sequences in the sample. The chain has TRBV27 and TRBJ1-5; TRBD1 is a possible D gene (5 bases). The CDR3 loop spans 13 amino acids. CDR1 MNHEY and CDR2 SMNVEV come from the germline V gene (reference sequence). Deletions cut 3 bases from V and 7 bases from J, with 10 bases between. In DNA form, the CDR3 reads TGTGCCAGCAGTTTGGGGCGCCGGCAGCCCCAGCATTTT. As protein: CASSLGRRQPQHF.

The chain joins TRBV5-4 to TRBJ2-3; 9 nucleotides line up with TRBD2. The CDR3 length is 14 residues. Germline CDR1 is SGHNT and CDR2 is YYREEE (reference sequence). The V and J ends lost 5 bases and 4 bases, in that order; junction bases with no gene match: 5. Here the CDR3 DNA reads TGTGCCAGCAGTGAGCGGGGGGTGGCAGATACGCAGTATTTT. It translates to CASSERGVADTQYF. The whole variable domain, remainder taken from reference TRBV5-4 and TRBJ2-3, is ETGVTQSPTHLIKTRGQQVTLRCSSQSGHNTVSWYQQALGQGPQFIFQYYREEENGRGNFPPRFSGLQFPNYSSELNVNALELDDSALYLCASSERGVADTQYFGPGTRLTVL.

CDR3 sequence reads: CASSYVADTDTQYF. CDR3 nucleotide sequence: TGTGCCAGCAGTTACGTAGCGGACACAGATACGCAGTATTTT. V gene TRBV6-5 combines with J gene TRBJ2-3; D may be TRBD2 (6 bases). Between the trimmed V and J ends, which lost 2 bases and 2 bases, there was a span of 8 bases. This CDR3 region has 14 residues. Germline assignment: CDR1 MNHEY and CDR2 SVGAGI.

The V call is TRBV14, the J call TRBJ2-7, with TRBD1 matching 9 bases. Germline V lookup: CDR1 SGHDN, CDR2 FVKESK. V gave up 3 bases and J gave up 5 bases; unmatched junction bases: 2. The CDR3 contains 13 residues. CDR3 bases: TGTGCCAGCAGCCATGGGACAGGGAACGAGCAGTACTTC. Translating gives CASSHGTGNEQYF.

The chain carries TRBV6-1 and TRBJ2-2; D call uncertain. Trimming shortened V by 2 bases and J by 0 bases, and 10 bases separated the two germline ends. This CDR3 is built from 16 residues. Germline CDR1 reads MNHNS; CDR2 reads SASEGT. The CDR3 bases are TGTGCCAGCAGTGAAAGGGCAGGTCCGAACACCGGGGAGCTGTTTTTT. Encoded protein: CASSERAGPNTGELFF.

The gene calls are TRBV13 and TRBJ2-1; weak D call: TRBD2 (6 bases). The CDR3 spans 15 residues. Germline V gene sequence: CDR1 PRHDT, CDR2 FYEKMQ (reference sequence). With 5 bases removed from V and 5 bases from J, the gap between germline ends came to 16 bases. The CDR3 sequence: CASSNRDWGNNEQFF. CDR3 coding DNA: TGTGCCAGCAGCAACCGGGACTGGGGGAACAATGAGCAGTTCTTC.

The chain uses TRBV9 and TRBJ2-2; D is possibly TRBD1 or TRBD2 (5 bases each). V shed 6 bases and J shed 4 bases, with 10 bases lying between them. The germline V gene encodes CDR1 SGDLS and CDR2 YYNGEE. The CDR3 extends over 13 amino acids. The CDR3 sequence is CASKGTSTGELFF. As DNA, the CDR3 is TGTGCCAGCAAAGGGACGTCCACCGGGGAGCTGTTTTTT. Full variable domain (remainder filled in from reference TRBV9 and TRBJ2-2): DSGVTQTPKHLITATGQRVTLRCSPRSGDLSVYWYQQSLDQGLQFLIQYYNGEERAKGNILERFSAQQFPDLHSELNLSSLELGDSALYFCASKGTSTGELFFGEGSRLTVL.

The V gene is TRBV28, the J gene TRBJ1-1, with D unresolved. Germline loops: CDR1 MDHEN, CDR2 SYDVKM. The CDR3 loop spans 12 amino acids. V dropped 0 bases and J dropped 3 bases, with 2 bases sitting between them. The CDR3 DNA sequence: TGTGCCAGCAGTTTATGGGACACTGAAGCTTTCTTT. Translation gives CASSLWDTEAFF.

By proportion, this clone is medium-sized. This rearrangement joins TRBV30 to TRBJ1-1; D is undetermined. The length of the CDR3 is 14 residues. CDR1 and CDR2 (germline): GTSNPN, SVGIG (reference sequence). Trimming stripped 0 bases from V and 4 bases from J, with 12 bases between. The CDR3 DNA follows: TGTGCCTGGAGTGTACGTGGGGTTTTCACTGAAGCTTTCTTT. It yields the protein CAWSVRGVFTEAFF.

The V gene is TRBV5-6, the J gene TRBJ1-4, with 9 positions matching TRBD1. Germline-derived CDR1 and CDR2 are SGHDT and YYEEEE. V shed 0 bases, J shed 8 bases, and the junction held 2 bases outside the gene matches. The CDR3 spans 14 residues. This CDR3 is CASSLGQGVEKLFF. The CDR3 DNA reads TGTGCCAGCAGCTTGGGACAGGGGGTAGAAAAACTGTTTTTT. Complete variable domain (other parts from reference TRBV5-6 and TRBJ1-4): DAGVTQSPTHLIKTRGQQVTLRCSPKSGHDTVSWYQQALGQGPQFIFQYYEEEERQRGNFPDRFSGHQFPNYSSELNVNALLLGDSALYLCASSLGQGVEKLFFGSGTQLSVL.

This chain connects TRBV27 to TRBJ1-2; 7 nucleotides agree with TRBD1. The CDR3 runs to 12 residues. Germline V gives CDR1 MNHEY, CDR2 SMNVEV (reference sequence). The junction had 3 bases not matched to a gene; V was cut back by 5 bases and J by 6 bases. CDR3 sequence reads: CASSGQGDGYTF. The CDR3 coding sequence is TGTGCCAGCAGTGGCCAGGGGGATGGCTACACCTTC.

CDR3 amino acids: CASSYSGRNTEAFF. Written as DNA, the CDR3 is TGTGCCAGCAGTTACTCAGGTCGGAACACTGAAGCTTTCTTT. J is TRBJ1-1 and V is TRBV6-5; no clear D. There are 14 residues in the CDR3. Germline assignment: CDR1 MNHEY and CDR2 SVGAGI. V was cut by 0 bases and J by 1 base, with 6 bases left in between.

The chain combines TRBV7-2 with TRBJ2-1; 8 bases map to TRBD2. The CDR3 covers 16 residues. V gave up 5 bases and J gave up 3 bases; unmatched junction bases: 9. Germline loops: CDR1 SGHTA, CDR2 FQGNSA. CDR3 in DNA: TGTGCCAGCAGCACTCGTAGCGGGGCCTACTACAATGAGCAGTTCTTC. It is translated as CASSTRSGAYYNEQFF.

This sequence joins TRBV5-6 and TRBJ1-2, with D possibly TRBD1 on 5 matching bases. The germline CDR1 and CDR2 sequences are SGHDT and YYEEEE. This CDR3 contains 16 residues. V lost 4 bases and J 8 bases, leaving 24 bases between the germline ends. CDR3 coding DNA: TGTGCCAGCAGCCCGGCGGCCAGGGAAGAAGGATGGGGCTACACCTTC. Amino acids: CASSPAAREEGWGYTF.

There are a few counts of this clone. The CDR3 DNA is TGTGCCAGCAGCCTAAATTCAGGGGCGTATTACAATGAGCAGTTCTTC. It yields the protein CASSLNSGAYYNEQFF. The chain joins TRBV4-2 to TRBJ2-1; weak D call: TRBD1 (6 bases). V shed 4 bases and J shed 4 bases, with 17 bases lying between them. Germline V gene sequence: CDR1 LGHNA, CDR2 YNFKEQ. This CDR3 region has 16 residues.

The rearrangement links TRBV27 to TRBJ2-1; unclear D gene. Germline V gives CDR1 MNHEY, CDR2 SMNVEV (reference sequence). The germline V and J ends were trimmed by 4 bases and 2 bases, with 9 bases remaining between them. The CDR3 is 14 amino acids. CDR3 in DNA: TGTGCCAGCAGTTATTCGATCACCTACAATGAGCAGTTCTTC. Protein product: CASSYSITYNEQFF.

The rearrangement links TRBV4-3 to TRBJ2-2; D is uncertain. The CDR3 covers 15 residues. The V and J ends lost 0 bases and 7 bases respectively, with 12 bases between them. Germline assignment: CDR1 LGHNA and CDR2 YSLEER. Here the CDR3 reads CASSQDPAGFGELFF. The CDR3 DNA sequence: TGCGCCAGCAGCCAAGATCCCGCCGGTTTCGGGGAGCTGTTTTTT.

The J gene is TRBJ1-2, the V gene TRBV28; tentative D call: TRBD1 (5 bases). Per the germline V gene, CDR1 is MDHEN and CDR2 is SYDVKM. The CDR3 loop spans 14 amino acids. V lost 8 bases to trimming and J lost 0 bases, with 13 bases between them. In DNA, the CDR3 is TGTGCCAGCTCCTTTCAGGGACCTAACTATGGCTACACCTTC. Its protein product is CASSFQGPNYGYTF.

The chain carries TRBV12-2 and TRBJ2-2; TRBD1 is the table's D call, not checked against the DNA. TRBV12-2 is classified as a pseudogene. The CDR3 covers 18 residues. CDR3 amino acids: CASRLSGTGRAFLRELFF. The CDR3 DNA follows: TGTGCAAGTCGCCTAAGCGGGACAGGGCGAGCATTCCTCCGGGAGCTGTTTTTT.

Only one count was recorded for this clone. The CDR3 spells CSVEEDSYEQYF. CDR3 nucleotide sequence: TGCAGCGTTGAAGAGGACAGCTACGAGCAGTACTTC. The chain has TRBV29-1 and TRBJ2-7, with D perhaps TRBD1 (6 bases). The germline gives CDR1 SQVTM, CDR2 ANQGSEA. The CDR3 has 12 amino acids. Trimming took 0 bases from V and 3 from J, leaving 6 bases between them.

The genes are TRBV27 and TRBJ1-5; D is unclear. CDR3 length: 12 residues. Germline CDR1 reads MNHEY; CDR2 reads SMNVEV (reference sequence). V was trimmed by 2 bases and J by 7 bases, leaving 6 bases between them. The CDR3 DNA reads TGTGCCAGCAGTTTAGTAGGACAGCCCCAGCATTTT. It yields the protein CASSLVGQPQHF.

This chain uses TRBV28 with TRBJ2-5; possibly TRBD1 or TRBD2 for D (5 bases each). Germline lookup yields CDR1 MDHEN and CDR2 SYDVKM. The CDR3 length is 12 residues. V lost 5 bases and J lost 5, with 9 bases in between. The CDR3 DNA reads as TGTGCCAGCAGTCCCTGGGGGGAGACCCAGTACTTC. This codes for CASSPWGETQYF.

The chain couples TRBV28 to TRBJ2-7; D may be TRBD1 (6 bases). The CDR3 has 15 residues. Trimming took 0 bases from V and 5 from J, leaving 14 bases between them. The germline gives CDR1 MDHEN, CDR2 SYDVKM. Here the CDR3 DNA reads TGTGCCAGCAGTTTATGGGGTGGCAGGGGTGACGAGCAGTACTTC. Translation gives CASSLWGGRGDEQYF.

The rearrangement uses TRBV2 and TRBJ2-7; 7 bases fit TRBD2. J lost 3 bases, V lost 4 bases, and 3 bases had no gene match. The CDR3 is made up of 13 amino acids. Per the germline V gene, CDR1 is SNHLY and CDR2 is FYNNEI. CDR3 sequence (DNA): TGTGCCAGCAGTGTGGGACTACTCTACGAGCAGTACTTC. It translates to CASSVGLLYEQYF.

The CDR3 DNA follows: TGTGCCATCAGTGAGTCGGAGACTAGCTACAATGAGCAGTTCTTC. Amino acid sequence: CAISESETSYNEQFF. The chain links TRBV10-3 to TRBJ2-1, with D possibly TRBD2 on 6 matching bases. With 0 bases removed from V and 3 bases from J, the gap between germline ends came to 9 bases. This CDR3 is built from 15 residues. Per germline, CDR1 ENHRY and CDR2 SYGVKD.